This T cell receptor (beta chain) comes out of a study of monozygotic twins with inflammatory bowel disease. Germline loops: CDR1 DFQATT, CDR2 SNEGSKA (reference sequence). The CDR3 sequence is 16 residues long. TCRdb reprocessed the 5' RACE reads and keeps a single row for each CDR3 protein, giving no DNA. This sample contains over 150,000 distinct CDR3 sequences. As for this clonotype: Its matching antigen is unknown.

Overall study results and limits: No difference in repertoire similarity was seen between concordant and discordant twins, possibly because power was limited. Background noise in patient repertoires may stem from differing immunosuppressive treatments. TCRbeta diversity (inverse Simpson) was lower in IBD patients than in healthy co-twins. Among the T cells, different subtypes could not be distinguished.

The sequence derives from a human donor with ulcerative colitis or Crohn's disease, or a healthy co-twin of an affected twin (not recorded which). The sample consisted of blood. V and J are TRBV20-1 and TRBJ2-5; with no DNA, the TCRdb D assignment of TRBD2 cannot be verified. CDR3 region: CSARDRLAGTQETQYF.